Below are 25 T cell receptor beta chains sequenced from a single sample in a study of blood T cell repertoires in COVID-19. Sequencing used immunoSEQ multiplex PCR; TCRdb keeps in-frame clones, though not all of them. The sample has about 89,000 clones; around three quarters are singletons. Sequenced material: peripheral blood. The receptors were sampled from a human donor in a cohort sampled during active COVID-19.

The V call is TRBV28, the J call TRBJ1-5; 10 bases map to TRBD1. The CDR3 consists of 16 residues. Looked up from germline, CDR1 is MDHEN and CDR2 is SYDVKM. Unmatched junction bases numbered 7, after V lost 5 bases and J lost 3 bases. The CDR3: CASSTRTGGANQPQHF. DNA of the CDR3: TGTGCCAGCAGTACTCGGACAGGGGGTGCCAATCAGCCCCAGCATTTT.

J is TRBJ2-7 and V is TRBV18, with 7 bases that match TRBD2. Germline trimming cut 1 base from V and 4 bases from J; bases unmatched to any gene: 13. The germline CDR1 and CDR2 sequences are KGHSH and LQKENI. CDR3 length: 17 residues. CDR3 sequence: CASSPLRREGRLYEQYF. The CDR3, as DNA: TGTGCCAGCTCACCACTCAGGAGGGAGGGCCGCCTTTACGAGCAGTACTTC.

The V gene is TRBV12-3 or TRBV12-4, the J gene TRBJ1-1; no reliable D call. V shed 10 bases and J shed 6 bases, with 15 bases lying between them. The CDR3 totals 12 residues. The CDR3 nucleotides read TGTGCCATAAACAGAATCCACGCTGAAGCTTTCTTT. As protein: CAINRIHAEAFF.

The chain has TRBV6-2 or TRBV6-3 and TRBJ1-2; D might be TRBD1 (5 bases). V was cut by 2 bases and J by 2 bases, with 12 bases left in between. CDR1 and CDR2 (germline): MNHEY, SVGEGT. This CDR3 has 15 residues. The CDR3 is CASSYPGLLNYGYTF. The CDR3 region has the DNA TGTGCCAGCAGTTACCCGGGACTCCTAAACTATGGCTACACCTTC.

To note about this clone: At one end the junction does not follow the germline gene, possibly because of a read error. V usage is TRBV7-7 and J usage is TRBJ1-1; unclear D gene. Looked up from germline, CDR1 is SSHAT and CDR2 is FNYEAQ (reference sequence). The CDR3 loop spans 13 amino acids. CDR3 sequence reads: CASSLYQDTEAFF. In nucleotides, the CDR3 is TGTGCTAGCAGCTTGTACCAGGACACTGAAGCTTTCTTT.

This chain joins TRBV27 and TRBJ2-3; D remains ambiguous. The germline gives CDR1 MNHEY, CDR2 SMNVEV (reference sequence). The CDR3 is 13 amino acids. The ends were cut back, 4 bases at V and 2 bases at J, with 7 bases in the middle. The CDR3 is CASSSHTTDTQYF. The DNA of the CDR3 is TGTGCCAGCAGTTCACACACCACAGATACGCAGTATTTT.

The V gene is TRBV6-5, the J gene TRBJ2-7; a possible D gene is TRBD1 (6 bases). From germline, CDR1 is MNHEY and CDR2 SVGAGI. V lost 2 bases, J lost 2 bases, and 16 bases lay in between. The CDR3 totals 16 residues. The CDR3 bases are TGTGCCAGCAGTTACCAACAACAGGGTTGGGCCTACGAGCAGTACTTC. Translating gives CASSYQQQGWAYEQYF.

The DNA for the CDR3 is TGTGCCAGCAGTTACTATCGAGCGGAGACCCAGTACTTC. As protein: CASSYYRAETQYF. The chain uses TRBV6-6 and TRBJ2-5; no reliable D call. Trimming shortened V by 1 base and J by 5 bases, and 8 bases separated the two germline ends. Germline V lookup: CDR1 MNHNY, CDR2 SVGAGI (reference sequence). CDR3 length: 13 amino acids.

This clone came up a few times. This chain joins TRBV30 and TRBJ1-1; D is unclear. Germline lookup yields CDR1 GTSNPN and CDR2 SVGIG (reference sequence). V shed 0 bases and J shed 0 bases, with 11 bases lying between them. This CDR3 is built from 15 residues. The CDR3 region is CAWSVQNIMNTEAFF. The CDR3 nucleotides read TGTGCCTGGAGTGTACAGAACATAATGAACACTGAAGCTTTCTTT.

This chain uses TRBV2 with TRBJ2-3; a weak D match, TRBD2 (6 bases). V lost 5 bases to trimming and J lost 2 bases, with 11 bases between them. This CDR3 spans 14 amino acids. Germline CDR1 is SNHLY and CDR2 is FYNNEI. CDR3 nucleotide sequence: TGTGCCAGCAGTTGGGGGGAGAACACAGATACGCAGTATTTT. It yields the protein CASSWGENTDTQYF. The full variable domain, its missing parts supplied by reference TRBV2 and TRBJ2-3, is EPEVTQTPSHQVTQMGQEVILRCVPISNHLYFYWYRQILGQKVEFLVSFYNNEISEKSEIFDDQFSVERPDGSNFTLKIRSTKLEDSAMYFCASSWGENTDTQYFGPGTRLTVL.

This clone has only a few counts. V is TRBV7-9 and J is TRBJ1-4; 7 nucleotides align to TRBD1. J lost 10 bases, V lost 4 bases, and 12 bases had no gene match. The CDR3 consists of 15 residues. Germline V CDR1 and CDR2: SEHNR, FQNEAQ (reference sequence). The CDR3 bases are TGTGCCAGCAGCTCCCGACAGGGAAAGTATGGAAAACTGTTTTTT. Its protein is CASSSRQGKYGKLFF.

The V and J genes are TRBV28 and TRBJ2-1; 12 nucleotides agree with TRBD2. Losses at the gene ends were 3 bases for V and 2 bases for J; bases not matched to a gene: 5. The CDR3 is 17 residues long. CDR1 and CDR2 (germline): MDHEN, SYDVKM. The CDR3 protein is CASSFPTSGRTYNEQFF. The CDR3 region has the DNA TGTGCCAGCAGTTTCCCCACTAGCGGGAGGACCTACAATGAGCAGTTCTTC.

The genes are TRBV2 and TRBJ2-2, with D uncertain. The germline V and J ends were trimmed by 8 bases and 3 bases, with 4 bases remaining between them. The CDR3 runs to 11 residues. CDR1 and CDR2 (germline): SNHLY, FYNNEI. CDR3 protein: CASQYTGELFF. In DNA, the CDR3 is TGTGCCAGCCAGTACACCGGGGAGCTGTTTTTT.

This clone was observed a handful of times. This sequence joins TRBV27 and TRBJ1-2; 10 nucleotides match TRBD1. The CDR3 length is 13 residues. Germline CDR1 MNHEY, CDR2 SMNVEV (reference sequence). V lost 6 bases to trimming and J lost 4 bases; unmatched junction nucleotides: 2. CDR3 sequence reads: CASRGTGVYGYTF. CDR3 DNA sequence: TGTGCCAGCAGGGGGACAGGGGTCTATGGCTACACCTTC.

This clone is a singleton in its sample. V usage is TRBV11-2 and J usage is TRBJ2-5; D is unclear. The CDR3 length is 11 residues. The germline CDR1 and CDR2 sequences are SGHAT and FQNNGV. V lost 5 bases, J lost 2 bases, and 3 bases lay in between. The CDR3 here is CASSVQETQYF. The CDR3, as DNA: TGTGCCAGCAGCGTACAAGAGACCCAGTACTTC. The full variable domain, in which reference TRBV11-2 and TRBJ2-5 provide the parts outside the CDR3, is EAGVAQSPRYKIIEKRQSVAFWCNPISGHATLYWYQQILGQGPKLLIQFQNNGVVDDSQLPKDRFSAERLKGVDSTLKIQPAKLEDSAVYLCASSVQETQYFGPGTRLLVL.

For the CDR3, the DNA is TGTGCCAGCAGCTCGCACCAGGGTGGACAAGAGACCCAGTACTTC. Protein product: CASSSHQGGQETQYF. This rearrangement joins TRBV7-8 to TRBJ2-5; tentatively, D is TRBD1 (5 bases). The V end was cut by 4 bases, the J end by 2 bases, with 14 bases between. The V gene's germline CDR1 is SGHVS and CDR2 FQNEAQ. This CDR3 has 15 amino acids.

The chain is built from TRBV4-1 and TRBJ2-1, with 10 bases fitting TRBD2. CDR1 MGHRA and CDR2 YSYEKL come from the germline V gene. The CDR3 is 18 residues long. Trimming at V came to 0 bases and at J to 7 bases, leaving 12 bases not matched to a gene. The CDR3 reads CASSQDKGMNSGRNEQFF. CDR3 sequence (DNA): TGCGCCAGCAGCCAAGATAAGGGTATGAATAGCGGGAGGAATGAGCAGTTCTTC.

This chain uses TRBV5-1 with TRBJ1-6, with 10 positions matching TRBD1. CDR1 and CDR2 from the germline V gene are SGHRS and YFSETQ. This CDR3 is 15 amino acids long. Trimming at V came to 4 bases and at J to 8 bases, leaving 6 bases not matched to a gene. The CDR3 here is CASSTDRGTDSPLHF. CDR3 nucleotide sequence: TGCGCCAGCAGCACGGACAGGGGGACGGATTCACCCCTCCACTTT. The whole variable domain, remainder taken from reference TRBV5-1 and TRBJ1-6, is KAGVTQTPRYLIKTRGQQVTLSCSPISGHRSVSWYQQTPGQGLQFLFEYFSETQRNKGNFPGRFSGRQFSNSRSEMNVSTLELGDSALYLCASSTDRGTDSPLHFGNGTRLTVT.

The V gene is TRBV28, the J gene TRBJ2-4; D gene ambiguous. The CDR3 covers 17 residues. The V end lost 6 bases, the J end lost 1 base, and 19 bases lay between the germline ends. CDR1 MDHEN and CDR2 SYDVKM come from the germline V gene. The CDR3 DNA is TGTGCCAGCAGGTCGCCCGGTACTGCTTGGGCCAAAAACATTCAGTACTTC. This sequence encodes CASRSPGTAWAKNIQYF.

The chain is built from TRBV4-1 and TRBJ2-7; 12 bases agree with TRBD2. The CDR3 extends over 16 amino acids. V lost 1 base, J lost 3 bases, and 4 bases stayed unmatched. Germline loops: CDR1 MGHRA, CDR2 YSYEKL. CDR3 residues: CASSQGELAGGYEQYF. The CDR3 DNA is TGCGCCAGCAGCCAAGGAGAACTAGCGGGAGGCTACGAGCAGTACTTC.

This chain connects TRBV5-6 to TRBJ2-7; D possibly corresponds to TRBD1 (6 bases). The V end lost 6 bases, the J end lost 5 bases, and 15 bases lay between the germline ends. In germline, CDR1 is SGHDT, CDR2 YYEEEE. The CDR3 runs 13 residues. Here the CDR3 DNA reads TGTGCCAGCAAATCGGGAACAGGGCACGAGCAGTACTTC. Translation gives CASKSGTGHEQYF.

This chain's CDR3 is CASSQVRSSGKSEQFF. Here the CDR3 DNA reads TGCGCCAGCAGCCAAGTTCGGTCTAGCGGGAAGTCTGAGCAGTTCTTC. The chain employs TRBV4-3 and TRBJ2-1, with TRBD2 matching over 9 bases. V lost 1 base and J lost 9; bases outside the gene matches: 10. There are 16 residues in the CDR3. Germline V gives CDR1 LGHNA, CDR2 YSLEER.

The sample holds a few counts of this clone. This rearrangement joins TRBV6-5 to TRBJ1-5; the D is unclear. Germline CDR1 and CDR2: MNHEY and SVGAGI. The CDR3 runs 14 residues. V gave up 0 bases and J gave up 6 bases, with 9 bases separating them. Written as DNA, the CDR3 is TGTGCCAGCAGTTACTCGAGTGTAGCTCAGCCCCAGCATTTT. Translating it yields CASSYSSVAQPQHF.

This CDR3 is CASSRGERARGVGEQFF. The CDR3 DNA follows: TGCGCCAGCAGCCGGGGGGAGCGGGCCCGGGGAGTAGGTGAGCAGTTCTTC. The genes are TRBV4-1 and TRBJ2-1; TRBD2 might be the D (6 bases). Looked up from germline, CDR1 is MGHRA and CDR2 is YSYEKL. V lost 4 bases and J lost 9, with 25 bases in between. This CDR3 is built from 17 residues.

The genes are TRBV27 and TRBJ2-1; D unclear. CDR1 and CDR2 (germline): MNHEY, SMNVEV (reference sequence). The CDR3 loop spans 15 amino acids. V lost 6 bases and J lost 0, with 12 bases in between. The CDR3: CASSPSVSSYNEQFF. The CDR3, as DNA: TGTGCCAGCAGCCCGAGCGTTAGCTCCTACAATGAGCAGTTCTTC.